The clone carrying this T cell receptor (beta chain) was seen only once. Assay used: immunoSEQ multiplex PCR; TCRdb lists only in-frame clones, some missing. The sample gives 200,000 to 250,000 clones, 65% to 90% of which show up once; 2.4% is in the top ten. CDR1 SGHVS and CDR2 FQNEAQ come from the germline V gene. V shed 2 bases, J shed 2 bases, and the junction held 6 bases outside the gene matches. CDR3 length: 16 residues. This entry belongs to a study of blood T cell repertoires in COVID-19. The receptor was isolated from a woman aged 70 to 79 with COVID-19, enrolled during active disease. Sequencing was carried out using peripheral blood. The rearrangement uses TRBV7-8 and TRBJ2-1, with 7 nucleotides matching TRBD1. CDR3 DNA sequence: TGTGCCAGCAGCTTACATGGTGGACAGGCCTACAATGAGCAGTTCTTC. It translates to CASSLHGGQAYNEQFF.